The 7 T cell receptor beta chains listed next were all sequenced from one sample in a study of cytomegalovirus exposure and HLA in healthy donors. Produced via immunoSEQ multiplex PCR; TCRdb's table is partial and in-frame only. The sample has 150,000 to 200,000 clones, roughly 86% seen once; the top ten hold roughly 6.6%. The sequenced sample was PBMCs. These receptors all come from a man aged 30 to 45 in good health and CMV-seropositive.

The chain employs TRBV29-1 and TRBJ2-4, with no clear D. The CDR3 has 10 residues. Germline V gene lookup returns CDR1 SQVTM and CDR2 ANQGSEA. Trimming removed 7 bases from V and 6 bases from J, with 7 bases in between. In DNA form, the CDR3 reads TGCAGCGCCCTAGGAAACATTCAGTACTTC. This encodes CSALGNIQYF.

This clone has just one count. V and J are TRBV9 and TRBJ1-3; maybe TRBD1 (5 bases). There are 15 residues in the CDR3. V lost 3 bases, J lost 1 base, and 11 bases lay in between. CDR1 and CDR2 from the germline V gene are SGDLS and YYNGEE. CDR3 in DNA: TGTGCCAGCAGCGGAGGGGTCTTTTCTGGAAACACCATATATTTT. This encodes CASSGGVFSGNTIYF.

This sequence joins TRBV11-1 and TRBJ2-5; 7 nucleotides line up with TRBD2. The trim removed 2 bases at V and 4 bases at J, leaving 4 bases unmatched. The CDR3 extends over 14 amino acids. CDR1 is SGHAT, CDR2 FQDESV, per germline (reference sequence). CDR3 in DNA: TGTGCCAGCAGCTTAAAGACTAGCTTAGAGACCCAGTACTTC. Its translation: CASSLKTSLETQYF.

The J gene is TRBJ2-7, the V gene TRBV15, with D tentatively TRBD1 (7 bases). Trimming shortened V by 3 bases and J by 4 bases, and 19 bases separated the two germline ends. Per the germline V gene, CDR1 is LNHNV and CDR2 is YYDKDF (reference sequence). This CDR3 comprises 16 residues. The CDR3 DNA follows: TGTGCCACCAGCAGCGGAAGCGGAGGGGGCCCTTACGAGCAGTACTTC. It translates to CATSSGSGGGPYEQYF.

The chain employs TRBV11-2 and TRBJ2-1; 15 bases fit TRBD2. Germline assignment: CDR1 SGHAT and CDR2 FQNNGV. V shed 6 bases, J shed 7 bases, and the junction held 4 bases outside the gene matches. There are 15 residues in the CDR3. The CDR3 is CASRTGLAGGNEQFF. The CDR3 DNA reads TGTGCCAGCAGAACGGGACTAGCGGGAGGTAATGAGCAGTTCTTC.

This clone was observed a handful of times. V gene TRBV4-1 combines with J gene TRBJ1-2, with 7 positions matching TRBD1. Germline CDR1 reads MGHRA; CDR2 reads YSYEKL. The CDR3 totals 16 residues. V gave up 4 bases and J gave up 3 bases; unmatched junction bases: 11. In DNA, the CDR3 is TGCGCCAGCAGCCGCATCAGACAGGGTGGGGACTATGGCTACACCTTC. It codes for CASSRIRQGGDYGYTF.

This chain joins TRBV9 and TRBJ2-3; 8 bases align to TRBD1. CDR3 length: 17 amino acids. V trimming: 3 bases; J trimming: 4 bases; junction bases outside the gene matches: 13. Germline-derived CDR1 and CDR2 are SGDLS and YYNGEE. The CDR3 loop is CASSDNQGASHADTQYF. The CDR3 region has the DNA TGTGCCAGCAGCGACAATCAGGGGGCCTCTCATGCAGATACGCAGTATTTT. Variable domain in full (rest from reference TRBV9 and TRBJ2-3): DSGVTQTPKHLITATGQRVTLRCSPRSGDLSVYWYQQSLDQGLQFLIQYYNGEERAKGNILERFSAQQFPDLHSELNLSSLELGDSALYFCASSDNQGASHADTQYFGPGTRLTVL.